Below, one T cell receptor (beta chain) is given with its context. This record comes from a study of blood T cell repertoires in COVID-19. TCRdb's copy holds only in-frame clones and misses some; the assay was immunoSEQ multiplex PCR. The sample includes more than 60,000 clones, 75% to 95% of them seen just once. This CDR3 spans 14 amino acids. The V and J ends lost 6 bases and 0 bases respectively, with 8 bases between them. Germline CDR1 is MNHEY and CDR2 is SVGAGI. Sample: peripheral blood. This TCR came from a human donor in a cohort sampled during active COVID-19. The J gene is TRBJ2-2, the V gene TRBV6-5; the D gene is possibly TRBD1 (5 bases). The CDR3 region is CASRTDANTGELFF. Written as DNA, the CDR3 is TGTGCCAGCAGGACAGACGCGAACACCGGGGAGCTGTTTTTT.